These 11 T cell receptor beta chains originate from one sample sequenced in a study of shared T cell receptors in the human thymus. Only in-frame clones appear in the TCRdb table, and some are missing; sequencing was by immunoSEQ multiplex PCR. The sample has some 700,000 clones, 80% to 90% seen once. This same sample was also taken into another study, of human thymus T cells.

Sequencing was carried out using thymocytes. Receptors originate from a girl less than two years old with a congenital heart defect.

The chain recombines TRBV7-9 with TRBJ1-6, with 7 nucleotides matching TRBD1. Germline trimming cut 3 bases from V and 10 bases from J; bases unmatched to any gene: 6. The CDR3 spans 14 residues. Looked up from germline, CDR1 is SEHNR and CDR2 is FQNEAQ (reference sequence). The CDR3 reads CASSFDRVGSPLHF. The CDR3 region has the DNA TGTGCCAGCAGCTTCGACAGGGTTGGCTCACCCCTCCACTTT.

The rearrangement uses TRBV27 and TRBJ1-2, with 10 nucleotides matching TRBD1. J lost 4 bases, V lost 5 bases, and 16 bases had no gene match. The CDR3 covers 18 residues. Germline CDR1 and CDR2: MNHEY and SMNVEV (reference sequence). The CDR3 DNA is TGTGCCAGCAGTCGAGGGACTCGGGACAGGGGCGTTGTCTATGGCTACACCTTC. Translation: CASSRGTRDRGVVYGYTF.

The V call is TRBV6-6, the J call TRBJ2-5; D is uncertain. The CDR3 is made up of 9 amino acids. V lost 10 bases to trimming and J lost 7 bases, with 7 bases between them. Germline values: CDR1 MNHNY, CDR2 SVGAGI (reference sequence). For the CDR3, the DNA is TGTGCCACGGGTACGACCCAGTACTTC. Residues: CATGTTQYF.

The genes are TRBV11-2 and TRBJ2-7, with TRBD2 as a possible D gene (5 bases). V was cut by 4 bases and J by 6 bases, with 19 bases left in between. CDR1 is SGHAT, CDR2 FQNNGV, per germline. The CDR3 spans 15 residues. CDR3 loop: CASSSTPEGLGEQYF. CDR3 sequence (DNA): TGTGCCAGCAGCTCAACCCCAGAGGGTCTCGGCGAGCAGTACTTC.

Here the CDR3 reads CASSAGLAGTDTQYF. In nucleotides, the CDR3 is TGTGCCAGCAGCGCGGGACTAGCGGGCACAGATACGCAGTATTTT. The chain recombines TRBV7-7 with TRBJ2-3; TRBD2 matches 11 bases. The length of the CDR3 is 15 residues. With V trimmed by 5 bases and J by 1 base, 2 bases remained unmatched. Germline V CDR1 and CDR2: SSHAT, FNYEAQ (reference sequence). The whole variable domain, filled in from reference TRBV7-7 and TRBJ2-3, reads GAGVSQSPRYKVTKRGQDVTLRCDPISSHATLYWYQQALGQGPEFLTYFNYEAQPDKSGLPSDRFSAERPEGSISTLTIQRTEQRDSAMYRCASSAGLAGTDTQYFGPGTRLTVL.

The rearrangement links TRBV12-5 to TRBJ1-3; the D is unclear. The CDR3 is made up of 19 amino acids. Trimming stripped 6 bases from V and 8 bases from J, with 32 bases between. Germline V gene data show CDR1 as LGHNT and CDR2 as FRNRAP. DNA for the CDR3: TGTGCTAGTGGCTCACAACTCCGGGTCTTGAAGGGTATGGAGGACACCATATATTTT. Encoded protein: CASGSQLRVLKGMEDTIYF.

J is TRBJ1-2 and V is TRBV27, with 7 bases that match TRBD1. The ends lost 2 bases at V and 6 bases at J; junction bases unmatched: 12. Germline V gives CDR1 MNHEY, CDR2 SMNVEV (reference sequence). This CDR3 is built from 16 residues. CDR3 bases: TGTGCCAGCAGTTTAAGGTTGTCCAGGGGGTTTCATGGCTACACCTTC. Translation gives CASSLRLSRGFHGYTF.

V usage is TRBV12-5 and J usage is TRBJ1-1, with D unclear. Trimming pared 7 bases from V and 3 bases from J, leaving 6 bases between. The CDR3 runs 11 residues. Germline loops: CDR1 LGHNT, CDR2 FRNRAP. The CDR3 nucleotides read TGTGCTAGTGCCCCCGACACTGAAGCTTTCTTT. Translated, it gives CASAPDTEAFF.

CDR3 residues: CASSEASESQPQHF. CDR3 in DNA: TGTGCCAGCAGTGAAGCGTCGGAGAGTCAGCCCCAGCATTTT. The chain has TRBV6-1 and TRBJ1-5; no definite D call. Looked up from germline, CDR1 is MNHNS and CDR2 is SASEGT. Trimming took 0 bases from V and 6 from J, leaving 9 bases between them. The CDR3 runs to 14 residues.

The chain uses TRBV5-1 and TRBJ1-1; D gene ambiguous. Trimming cost V 2 bases and J 9 bases, with 17 bases left between them. Germline CDR1 reads SGHRS; CDR2 reads YFSETQ. This CDR3 is 14 amino acids long. The CDR3 DNA reads as TGCGCCAGCAGCTTCTACCACCGGGGTGGTCAAGCTTTCTTT. Encoded protein: CASSFYHRGGQAFF.

Concerning this clone itself: Mismatch with germline at one junction end may stem from a read error. The same CDR3 can be traced to other DNA sequences in this sample. The V call is TRBV27, the J call TRBJ1-6, with 7 bases lining up with TRBD1. The CDR3 runs 16 residues. Looked up from germline, CDR1 is MNHEY and CDR2 is SMNVEV (reference sequence). The CDR3 region is CASSLEGASYNSPLHF. In DNA form, the CDR3 reads TGTGCCAGCAGTTTGGAGGGGGCCTCCTATAATTCGCCCCTCCACTTT.